Described below is a single T cell receptor (beta chain) sequence and its context. The data are from a study of cytomegalovirus exposure and HLA in healthy donors. The CDR3 contains 14 residues. Germline loops: CDR1 SGHVS, CDR2 FNYEAQ. Between the trimmed V and J ends, which lost 1 base and 4 bases, there was a span of 11 bases. PCR used 60 Vbeta primers and 13 Jbeta primers. The table came from immunoSEQ multiplex PCR; TCRdb's copy has only in-frame clones and leaves some out. The profile shows 80,000 to 100,000 clones, approximately 71% of them singletons. J is TRBJ2-7 and V is TRBV7-6; no definite D call. This receptor was taken from a woman between 18 and 30 years old in good health and CMV-seropositive. The sequencing input was PBMCs. In nucleotides, the CDR3 is TGTGCCAGCAGCTTAGGGTCAGCGCCGTACGAGCAGTACTTC. Translated, it gives CASSLGSAPYEQYF.